This TCR beta chain was recovered during a study of blood T cell repertoires in COVID-19. Background on the study: Sites in the United States, Italy and Spain provided acute and convalescent COVID-19 samples.

This CDR3 spans 15 amino acids. Assay used: immunoSEQ multiplex PCR; TCRdb lists only in-frame clones, some missing. This sample has some 250,000 clones, with about three quarters found just once. This receptor was taken from a woman aged 80 or over with acute or convalescent COVID-19. The sequencing input was peripheral blood. This sequence joins TRBV1 and TRBJ2-7; the D call of TRBD2 is as the table states it, not checked on the DNA. TRBV1 is flagged as a pseudogene. CDR3 in DNA: TGCACCAGCAGCCAGGAGGCGGGAGGGCCCGACGAGCAGTACTTC. Its translation: CTSSQEAGGPDEQYF.